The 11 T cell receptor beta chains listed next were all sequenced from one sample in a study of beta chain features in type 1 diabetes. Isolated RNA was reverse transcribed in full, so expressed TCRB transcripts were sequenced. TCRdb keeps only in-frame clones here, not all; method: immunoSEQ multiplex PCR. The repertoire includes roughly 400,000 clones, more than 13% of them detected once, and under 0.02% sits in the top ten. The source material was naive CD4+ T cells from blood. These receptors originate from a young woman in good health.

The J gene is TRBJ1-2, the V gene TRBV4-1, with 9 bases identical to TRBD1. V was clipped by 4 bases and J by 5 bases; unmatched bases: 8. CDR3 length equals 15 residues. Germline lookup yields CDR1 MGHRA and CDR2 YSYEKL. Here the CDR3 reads CASSPTDRGLYGYTF. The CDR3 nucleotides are TGCGCCAGCAGCCCCACGGACAGGGGACTGTATGGCTACACCTTC.

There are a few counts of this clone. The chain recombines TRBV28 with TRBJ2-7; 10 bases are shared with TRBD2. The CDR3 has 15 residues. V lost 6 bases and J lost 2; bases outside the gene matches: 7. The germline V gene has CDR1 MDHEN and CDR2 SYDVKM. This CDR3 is CASRKRTSGPYEQYF. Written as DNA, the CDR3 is TGTGCCAGCAGGAAGAGGACTAGCGGTCCCTACGAGCAGTACTTC.

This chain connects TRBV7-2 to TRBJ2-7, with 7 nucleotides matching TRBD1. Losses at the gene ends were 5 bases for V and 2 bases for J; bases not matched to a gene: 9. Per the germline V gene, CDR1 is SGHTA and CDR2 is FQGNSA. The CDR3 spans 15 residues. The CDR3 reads CASSPDRALTYEQYF. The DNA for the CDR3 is TGTGCCAGCAGCCCCGACAGGGCTCTAACCTACGAGCAGTACTTC.

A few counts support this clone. For the CDR3, the DNA is TGCGCCAGCAGCACGGGAGGCGACCTCTCCTACAATGAGCAGTTCTTC. It codes for CASSTGGDLSYNEQFF. The chain recombines TRBV5-1 with TRBJ2-1, with 7 positions matching TRBD2. Per germline, CDR1 SGHRS and CDR2 YFSETQ. This CDR3 comprises 16 residues. Germline trimming cut 4 bases from V and 0 bases from J; bases unmatched to any gene: 7.

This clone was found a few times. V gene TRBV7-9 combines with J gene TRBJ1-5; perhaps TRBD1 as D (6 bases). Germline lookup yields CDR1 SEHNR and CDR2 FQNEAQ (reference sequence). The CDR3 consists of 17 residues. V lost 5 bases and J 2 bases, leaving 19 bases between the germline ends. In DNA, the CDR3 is TGTGCCAGCAGCGCCACCCTTACAGGGAAAGGCAATCAGCCCCAGCATTTT. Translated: CASSATLTGKGNQPQHF.

CDR3 sequence reads: CASSSTGGGGYTF. The CDR3 DNA follows: TGTGCCAGCAGCTCTACAGGGGGCGGTGGCTACACCTTC. The chain carries TRBV7-9 and TRBJ1-2; 9 positions match TRBD1. Germline CDR1 SEHNR, CDR2 FQNEAQ (reference sequence). The ends lost 4 bases at V and 7 bases at J; junction bases unmatched: 4. This CDR3 comprises 13 residues.

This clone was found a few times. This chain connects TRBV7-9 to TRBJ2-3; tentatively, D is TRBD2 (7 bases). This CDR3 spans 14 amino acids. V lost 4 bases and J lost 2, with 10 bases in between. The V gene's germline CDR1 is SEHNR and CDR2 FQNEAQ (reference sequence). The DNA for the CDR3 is TGTGCCAGCAGCTGGGGGGGCTCCACAGATACGCAGTATTTT. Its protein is CASSWGGSTDTQYF.

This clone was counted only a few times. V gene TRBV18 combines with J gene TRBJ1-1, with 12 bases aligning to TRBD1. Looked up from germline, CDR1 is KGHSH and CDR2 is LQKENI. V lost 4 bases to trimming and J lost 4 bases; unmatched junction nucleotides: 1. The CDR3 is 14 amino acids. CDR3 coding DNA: TGTGCCAGCTCACAGGGACAGGGGGCCACTGAAGCTTTCTTT. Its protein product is CASSQGQGATEAFF.

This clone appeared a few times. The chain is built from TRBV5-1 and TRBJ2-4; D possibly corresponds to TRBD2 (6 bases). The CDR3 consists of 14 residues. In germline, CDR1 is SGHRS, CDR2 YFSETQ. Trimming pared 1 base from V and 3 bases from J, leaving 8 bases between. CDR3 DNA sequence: TGCGCCAGCAGCTTGCAGGGAGGCAAAAACATTCAGTACTTC. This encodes CASSLQGGKNIQYF.

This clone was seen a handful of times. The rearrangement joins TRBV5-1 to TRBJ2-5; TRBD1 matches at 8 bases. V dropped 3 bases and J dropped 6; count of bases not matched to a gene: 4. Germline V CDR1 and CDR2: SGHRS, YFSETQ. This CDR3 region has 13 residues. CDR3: CASSSGQGQTQYF. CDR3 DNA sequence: TGCGCCAGCAGCTCAGGACAGGGACAGACCCAGTACTTC. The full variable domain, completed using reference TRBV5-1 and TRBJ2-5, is KAGVTQTPRYLIKTRGQQVTLSCSPISGHRSVSWYQQTPGQGLQFLFEYFSETQRNKGNFPGRFSGRQFSNSRSEMNVSTLELGDSALYLCASSSGQGQTQYFGPGTRLLVL.

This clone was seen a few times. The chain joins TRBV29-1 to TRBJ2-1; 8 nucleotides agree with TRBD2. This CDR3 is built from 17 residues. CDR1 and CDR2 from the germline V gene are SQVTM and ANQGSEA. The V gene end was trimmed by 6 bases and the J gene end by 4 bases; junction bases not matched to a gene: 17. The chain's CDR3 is CSVVTSSTSGQYNEQFF. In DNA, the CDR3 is TGCAGCGTGGTAACGTCGTCTACTAGCGGCCAGTACAATGAGCAGTTCTTC.